This TCR beta chain was recovered during a study of blood T cells in healthy people across ages. Points on this clonotype: The junction differs from germline at one of its ends, possibly a read error.

Combining a sample-barcoded 5' primer with a J-beta primer mix, a second PCR ran for roughly 7 to 11 cycles. TCRdb independently ran MiXCR on the 5' RACE reads; one entry per CDR3 protein. This table holds about 780,000 distinct CDR3 sequences, 35% to 60% found once. Germline V CDR1 and CDR2: MDHEN, SYDVKM. This CDR3 is built from 16 residues. The TCR was taken from a man aged 80 or over in good health. The source material was blood. The rearrangement uses TRBV28 and TRBJ2-5, with D maybe TRBD2 (7 bases). CDR3 sequence: CTSSPPRGRDKETQYF. CDR3 nucleotides: TGTACCAGCAGCCCTCCCCGGGGGAGGGACAAAGAGACCCAGTACTTC.